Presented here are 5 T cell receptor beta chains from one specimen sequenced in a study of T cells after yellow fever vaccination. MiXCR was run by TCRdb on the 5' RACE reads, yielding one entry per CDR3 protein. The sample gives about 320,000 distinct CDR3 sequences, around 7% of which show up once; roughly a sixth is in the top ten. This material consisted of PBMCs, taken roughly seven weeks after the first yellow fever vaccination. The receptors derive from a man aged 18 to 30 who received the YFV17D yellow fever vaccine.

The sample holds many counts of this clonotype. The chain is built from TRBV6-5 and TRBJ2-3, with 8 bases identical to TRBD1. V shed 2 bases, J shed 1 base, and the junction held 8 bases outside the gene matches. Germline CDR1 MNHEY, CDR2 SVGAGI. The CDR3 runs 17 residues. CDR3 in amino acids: CASSYPETGEGTDTQYF. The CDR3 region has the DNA TGTGCCAGCAGTTACCCCGAGACAGGGGAGGGCACAGATACGCAGTATTTT.

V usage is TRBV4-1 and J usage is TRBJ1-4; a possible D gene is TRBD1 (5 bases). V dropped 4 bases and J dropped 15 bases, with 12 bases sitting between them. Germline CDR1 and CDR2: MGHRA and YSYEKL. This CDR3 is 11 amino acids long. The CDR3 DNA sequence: TGCGCCAGCAGCCCGGGACGGTTGATGTTTTTT. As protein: CASSPGRLMFF.

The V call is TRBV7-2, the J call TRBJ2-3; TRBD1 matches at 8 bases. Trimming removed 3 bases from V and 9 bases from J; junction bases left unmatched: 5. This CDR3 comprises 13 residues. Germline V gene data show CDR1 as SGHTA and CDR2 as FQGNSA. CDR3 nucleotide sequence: TGTGCCAGCAGCTTCGGGACAGGTGGCACGCAGTATTTT. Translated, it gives CASSFGTGGTQYF.

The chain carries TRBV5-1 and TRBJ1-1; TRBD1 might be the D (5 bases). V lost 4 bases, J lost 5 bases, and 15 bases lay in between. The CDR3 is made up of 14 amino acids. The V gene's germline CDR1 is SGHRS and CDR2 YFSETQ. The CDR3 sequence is CASSPGTPRTEAFF. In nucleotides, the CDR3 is TGCGCCAGCAGCCCGGGGACCCCACGAACTGAAGCTTTCTTT.

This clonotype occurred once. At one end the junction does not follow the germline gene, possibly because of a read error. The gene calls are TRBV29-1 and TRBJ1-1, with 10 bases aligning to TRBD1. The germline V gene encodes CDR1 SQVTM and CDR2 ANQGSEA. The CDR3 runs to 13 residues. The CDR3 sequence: CSERDRGVTEASF. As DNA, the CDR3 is TGCAGTGAACGGGACAGGGGCGTCACTGAAGCTTCCTTT. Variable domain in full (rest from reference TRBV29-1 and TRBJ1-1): SAVISQKPSRDICQRGTSLTIQCQVDSQVTMMFWYRQQPGQSLTLIATANQGSEATYESGFVIDKFPISRPNLTFSTLTVSNMSPEDSSIYLCSERDRGVTEASFGQGTRLTVV.